The 2 T cell receptor beta chains listed next were all sequenced from one sample in a study of T cell clonotyping in hematopoietic cell transplantation. Clones were sequenced by immunoSEQ multiplex PCR, and TCRdb holds only the in-frame ones, with some missing. The data hold around 37,000 clones, with 95% observed a single time. The material sequenced was peripheral blood mononuclear cells. The receptors were gathered from a young man in good health. Some clones in this sample may be carry-over from other donors' samples.

The chain uses TRBV5-6 and TRBJ2-7; tentative D call: TRBD2 (6 bases). This CDR3 comprises 15 residues. Trimming stripped 3 bases from V and 0 bases from J, with 13 bases between. From germline, CDR1 is SGHDT and CDR2 YYEEEE. The DNA of the CDR3 is TGTGCCAGCAGCTCGCGGGGACGGATCTCCTACGAGCAGTACTTC. Encoded protein: CASSSRGRISYEQYF.

The J gene is TRBJ2-2, the V gene TRBV7-8; D is possibly TRBD1 (7 bases). CDR3 length equals 15 residues. The germline CDR1 and CDR2 sequences are SGHVS and FQNEAQ. V was trimmed by 1 base and J by 4 bases, leaving 10 bases between them. The CDR3 nucleotides are TGTGCCAGCAGCTTAGAGCAGGGGGGCACCGGGGAGCTGTTTTTT. Translated: CASSLEQGGTGELFF.